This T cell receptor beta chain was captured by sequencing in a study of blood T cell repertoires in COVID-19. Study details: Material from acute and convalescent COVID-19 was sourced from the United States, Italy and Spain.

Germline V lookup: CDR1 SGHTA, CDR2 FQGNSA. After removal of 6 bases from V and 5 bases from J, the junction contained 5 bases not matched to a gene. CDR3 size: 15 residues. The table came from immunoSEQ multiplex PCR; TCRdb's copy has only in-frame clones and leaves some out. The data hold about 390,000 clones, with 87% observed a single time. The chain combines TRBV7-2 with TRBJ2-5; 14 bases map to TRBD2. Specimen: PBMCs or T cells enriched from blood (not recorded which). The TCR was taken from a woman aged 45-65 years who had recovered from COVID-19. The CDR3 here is CASSRTSGGSETQYF. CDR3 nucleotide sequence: TGTGCCAGCAGTCGGACTAGCGGGGGGTCTGAGACCCAGTACTTC.